This note documents a single TCR beta chain sequence. The sample originates from a study of blood T cell repertoires in COVID-19. Method: immunoSEQ multiplex PCR; TCRdb's copy keeps in-frame clones and lacks some. In the table there are around 270,000 clones, about 83% of which are singletons. The V end lost 5 bases, the J end lost 0 bases, and 13 bases lay between the germline ends. Germline CDR1 is SQVTM and CDR2 is ANQGSEA. CDR3 length equals 14 residues. This clonotype originated in a woman in her thirties or forties who had recovered from COVID-19. Sequencing input: peripheral blood. The chain uses TRBV29-1 and TRBJ1-1, with D hard to call. CDR3 DNA sequence: TGCAGCGTTATCGACGGAGCCATGAACACTGAAGCTTTCTTT. Translated, it gives CSVIDGAMNTEAFF. Full variable domain (remainder filled in from reference TRBV29-1 and TRBJ1-1): SAVISQKPSRDICQRGTSLTIQCQVDSQVTMMFWYRQQPGQSLTLIATANQGSEATYESGFVIDKFPISRPNLTFSTLTVSNMSPEDSSIYLCSVIDGAMNTEAFFGQGTRLTVV.